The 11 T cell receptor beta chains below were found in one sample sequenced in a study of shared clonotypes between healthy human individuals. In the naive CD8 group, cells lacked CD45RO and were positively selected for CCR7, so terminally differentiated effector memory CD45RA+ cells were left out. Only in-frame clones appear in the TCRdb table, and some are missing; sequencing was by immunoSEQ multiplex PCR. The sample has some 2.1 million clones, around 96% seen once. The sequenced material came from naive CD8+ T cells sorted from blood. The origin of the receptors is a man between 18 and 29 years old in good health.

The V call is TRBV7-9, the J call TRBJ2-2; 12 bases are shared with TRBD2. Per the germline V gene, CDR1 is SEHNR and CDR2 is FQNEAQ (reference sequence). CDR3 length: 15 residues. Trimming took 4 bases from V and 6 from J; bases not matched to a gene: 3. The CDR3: CASSWTSGKAGELFF. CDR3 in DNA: TGTGCCAGCAGCTGGACTAGCGGGAAAGCCGGGGAGCTGTTTTTT.

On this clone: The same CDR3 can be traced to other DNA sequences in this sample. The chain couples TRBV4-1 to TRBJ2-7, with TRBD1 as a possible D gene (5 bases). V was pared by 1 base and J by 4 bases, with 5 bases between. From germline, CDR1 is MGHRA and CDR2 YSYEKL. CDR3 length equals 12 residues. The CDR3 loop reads CASSQAGYEQYF. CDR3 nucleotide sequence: TGCGCCAGCAGCCAAGCAGGGTACGAGCAGTACTTC.

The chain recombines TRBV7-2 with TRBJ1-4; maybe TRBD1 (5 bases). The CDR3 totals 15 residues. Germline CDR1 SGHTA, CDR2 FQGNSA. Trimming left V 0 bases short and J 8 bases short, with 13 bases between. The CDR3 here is CASSLAVRVGEKLFF. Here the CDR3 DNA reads TGTGCCAGCAGCTTAGCGGTCAGGGTCGGCGAAAAACTGTTTTTT.

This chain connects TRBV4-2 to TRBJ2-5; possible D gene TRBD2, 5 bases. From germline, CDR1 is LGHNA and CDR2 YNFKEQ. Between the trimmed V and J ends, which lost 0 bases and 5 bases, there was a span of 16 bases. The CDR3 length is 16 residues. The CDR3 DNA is TGTGCCAGCAGCCAAGATCCGGCGACGCGGGCGGAGACCCAGTACTTC. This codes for CASSQDPATRAETQYF.

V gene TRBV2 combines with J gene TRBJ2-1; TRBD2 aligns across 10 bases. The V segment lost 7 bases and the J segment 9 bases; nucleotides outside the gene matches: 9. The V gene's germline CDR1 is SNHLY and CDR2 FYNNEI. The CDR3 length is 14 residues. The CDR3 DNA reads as TGTGCCAGCAATAAAGGCCCTAGCGGGGGTGAGCAGTTCTTC. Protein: CASNKGPSGGEQFF.

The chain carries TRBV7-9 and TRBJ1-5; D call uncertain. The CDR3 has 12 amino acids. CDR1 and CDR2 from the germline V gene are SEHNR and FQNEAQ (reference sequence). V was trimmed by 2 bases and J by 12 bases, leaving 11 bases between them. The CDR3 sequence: CASSLPTGHQHF. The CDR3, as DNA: TGTGCCAGCAGCTTACCTACCGGGCACCAGCATTTT. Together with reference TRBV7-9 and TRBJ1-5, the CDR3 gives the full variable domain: DTGVSQNPRHKITKRGQNVTFRCDPISEHNRLYWYRQTLGQGPEFLTYFQNEAQLEKSRLLSDRFSAERPKGSFSTLEIQRTEQGDSAMYLCASSLPTGHQHFGDGTRLSIL.

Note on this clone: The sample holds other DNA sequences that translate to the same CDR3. This CDR3 reads CASSQGGGETQYF. CDR3 bases: TGCGCCAGCAGCCAAGGGGGCGGGGAGACCCAGTACTTC. The chain links TRBV4-1 to TRBJ2-5, with D perhaps TRBD1 or TRBD2 (5 bases each). V was clipped by 1 base and J by 5 bases, with 8 bases between them. Germline V CDR1 and CDR2: MGHRA, YSYEKL. There are 13 residues in the CDR3.

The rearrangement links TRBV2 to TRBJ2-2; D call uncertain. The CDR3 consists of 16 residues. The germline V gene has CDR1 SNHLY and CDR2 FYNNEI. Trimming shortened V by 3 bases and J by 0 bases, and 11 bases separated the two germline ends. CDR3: CASSDLNFPNTGELFF. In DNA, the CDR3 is TGTGCCAGCAGTGATCTCAACTTTCCGAACACCGGGGAGCTGTTTTTT. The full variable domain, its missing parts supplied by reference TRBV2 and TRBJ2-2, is EPEVTQTPSHQVTQMGQEVILRCVPISNHLYFYWYRQILGQKVEFLVSFYNNEISEKSEIFDDQFSVERPDGSNFTLKIRSTKLEDSAMYFCASSDLNFPNTGELFFGEGSRLTVL.

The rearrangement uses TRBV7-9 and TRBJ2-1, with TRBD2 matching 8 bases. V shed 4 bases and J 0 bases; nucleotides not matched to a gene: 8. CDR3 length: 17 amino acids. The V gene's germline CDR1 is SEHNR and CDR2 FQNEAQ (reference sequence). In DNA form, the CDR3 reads TGTGCCAGCAGCTCCCCGGAGAGCGGGAGCTCCTACAATGAGCAGTTCTTC. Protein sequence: CASSSPESGSSYNEQFF.

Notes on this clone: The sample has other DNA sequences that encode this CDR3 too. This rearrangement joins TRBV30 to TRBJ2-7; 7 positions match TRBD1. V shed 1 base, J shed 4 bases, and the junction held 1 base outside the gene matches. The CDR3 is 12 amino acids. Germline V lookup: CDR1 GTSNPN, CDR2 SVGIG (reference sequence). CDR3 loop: CAWSGTGYEQYF. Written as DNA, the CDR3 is TGTGCCTGGAGTGGGACAGGTTACGAGCAGTACTTC.

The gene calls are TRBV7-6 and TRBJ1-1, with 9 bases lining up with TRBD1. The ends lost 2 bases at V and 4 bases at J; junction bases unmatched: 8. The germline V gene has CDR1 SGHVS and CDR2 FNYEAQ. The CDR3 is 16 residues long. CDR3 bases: TGTGCCAGCAGCTTAATGACAGGGGGAAGGGGCACTGAAGCTTTCTTT. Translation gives CASSLMTGGRGTEAFF.